The clone carrying this T cell receptor beta chain was seen ten or more times. Germline V gene lookup returns CDR1 MNHEY and CDR2 SVGAGI. Trimming shortened V by 6 bases and J by 1 base, and 6 bases separated the two germline ends. This CDR3 region has 12 residues. The data stem from a study of spatial heterogeneity in lung cancer. Background on the study: Follow-up PBMC samples were sequenced when available, at a median of about two years after resection. Combinations of a unique TCR and a UMI were tallied in raw reads, and on average each appeared more than ten times.

Documented time point: blood at routine non-recurrence follow-up after resection. Unsorted whole RNA samples from tumor, nontumor lung or frozen PBMC were sequenced. Using its own MiXCR run on the 5' RACE reads, TCRdb lists one record per CDR3 protein. The sample holds fewer than 60,000 distinct CDR3 sequences, under 8% seen once. The origin of this receptor is a female donor with early-stage non-small cell lung cancer. The sequences come from PBMCs, collected at follow-up. This chain joins TRBV6-5 and TRBJ1-1; D perhaps matches TRBD1 (5 bases). The CDR3, as DNA: TGTGCCAGCAGCCAGGGGAACACTGAAGCTTTCTTT. Protein sequence: CASSQGNTEAFF.